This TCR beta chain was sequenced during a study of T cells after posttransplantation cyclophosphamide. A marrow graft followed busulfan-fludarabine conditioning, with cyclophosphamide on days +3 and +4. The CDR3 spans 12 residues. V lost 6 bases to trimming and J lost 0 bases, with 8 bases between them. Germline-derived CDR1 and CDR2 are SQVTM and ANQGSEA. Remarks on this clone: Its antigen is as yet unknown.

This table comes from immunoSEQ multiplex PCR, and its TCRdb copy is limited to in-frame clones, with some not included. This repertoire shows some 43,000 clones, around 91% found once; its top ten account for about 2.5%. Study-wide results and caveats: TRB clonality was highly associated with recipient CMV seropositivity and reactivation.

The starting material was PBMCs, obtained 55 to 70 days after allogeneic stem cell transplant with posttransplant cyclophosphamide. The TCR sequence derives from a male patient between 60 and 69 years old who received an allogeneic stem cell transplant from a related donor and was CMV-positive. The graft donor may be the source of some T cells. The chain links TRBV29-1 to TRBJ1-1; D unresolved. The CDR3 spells CSVDHMNTEAFF. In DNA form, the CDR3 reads TGCAGCGTCGATCACATGAACACTGAAGCTTTCTTT.